These 7 T cell receptor beta chains originate from one sample sequenced in a study of shared clonotypes between healthy human individuals. Using immunoSEQ multiplex PCR, the repertoire was profiled, and TCRdb retains in-frame clones only, with some absent. This sample carries 550,000 to 700,000 clones, less than 80% of them seen once, and the ten largest clones take around 1.7%. The sequenced sample was memory CD4+ T cells sorted from blood. Subset noted: CD45RA-negative fraction. Every receptor here comes from a woman aged 25 to 39 in good health.

This chain links TRBV30 with TRBJ2-5; 7 bases line up with TRBD1. The J call could be wrong; TRBJ2-7 is a better fit for the DNA end. This CDR3 has 14 residues. CDR1 and CDR2 from the germline V gene are GTSNPN and SVGIG (reference sequence). The DNA of the CDR3 is TGTGCCTGGAGTGTAGGGACAGACTACCACGAGCAGTACTTC. Its protein is CAWSVGTDYHEQYF.

The chain couples TRBV30 to TRBJ2-1; D remains ambiguous. From germline, CDR1 is GTSNPN and CDR2 SVGIG (reference sequence). The CDR3 is 13 amino acids. The ends were cut back, 0 bases at V and 9 bases at J, with 12 bases in the middle. This chain's CDR3 is CAWSVNAPGEQFF. CDR3 DNA sequence: TGTGCCTGGAGTGTGAATGCGCCGGGTGAGCAGTTCTTC. The full variable domain, its missing parts supplied by reference TRBV30 and TRBJ2-1, is SQTIHQWPATLVQPVGSPLSLECTVEGTSNPNLYWYRQAAGRGLQLLFYSVGIGQISSEVPQNLSASRPQDRQFILSSKKLLLSDSGFYLCAWSVNAPGEQFFGPGTRLTVL.

V and J are TRBV5-8 and TRBJ1-2; D is undetermined. The CDR3 has 16 amino acids. Trimming shortened V by 1 base and J by 5 bases, and 18 bases separated the two germline ends. Germline loops: CDR1 SGHTS, CDR2 YDEGEE. The CDR3 here is CASSLTPGSTLYGYTF. The CDR3 coding sequence is TGTGCCAGCAGCTTGACTCCAGGCTCGACTCTTTATGGCTACACCTTC.

The J gene is TRBJ1-6, the V gene TRBV6-5, with D maybe TRBD1 (6 bases). V was cut by 0 bases and J by 7 bases, with 13 bases left in between. Germline CDR1 and CDR2: MNHEY and SVGAGI. There are 16 residues in the CDR3. DNA for the CDR3: TGTGCCAGCAGTTACTCGAGCGGGGGCCGGAATTCACCCCTCCACTTT. The encoded protein is CASSYSSGGRNSPLHF.

This sequence joins TRBV28 and TRBJ2-7, with 8 positions matching TRBD1. Germline CDR1 reads MDHEN; CDR2 reads SYDVKM. V shed 1 base and J 7 bases; nucleotides not matched to a gene: 6. The CDR3 extends over 14 amino acids. The CDR3 coding sequence is TGTGCCAGCAGTTTATACCAGGGGGCAGAGGAGCAGTACTTC. Protein sequence: CASSLYQGAEEQYF.

A few counts support this clone. The chain is built from TRBV19 and TRBJ2-7; either TRBD1 or TRBD2 may supply D (5 bases each). Germline CDR1 reads LNHDA; CDR2 reads SQIVND (reference sequence). CDR3 length: 15 residues. V lost 5 bases, J lost 2 bases, and 16 bases lay in between. CDR3 DNA sequence: TGTGCCAGTAGTGACGGGGCAGGGAGTGCCTACGAGCAGTACTTC. Its translation: CASSDGAGSAYEQYF.

This clone was counted a few times. Here the CDR3 DNA reads TGTGCCAGCAGTGTTGGGGGGCGAACCCTCTATGGCTACACCTTC. Protein sequence: CASSVGGRTLYGYTF. This sequence joins TRBV28 and TRBJ1-2, with D tentatively TRBD1 (6 bases). The CDR3 consists of 15 residues. Germline CDR1 MDHEN, CDR2 SYDVKM. Between the trimmed V and J ends, which lost 5 bases and 4 bases, there was a span of 17 bases.